These 21 T cell receptor beta chains came from one sample sequenced in a study of blood T cell repertoires in COVID-19. Measured with immunoSEQ multiplex PCR; TCRdb has only the in-frame clones, and not every one. The sample shows 300,000 to 450,000 clones, 89% of them seen only once. The sequencing input was peripheral blood. The receptor set was obtained from a woman aged 55-69 years with COVID-19, enrolled during active disease.

This clone has just one count. This chain links TRBV12-3 or TRBV12-4 with TRBJ1-1; D is unclear. This CDR3 region has 11 residues. V dropped 2 bases and J dropped 8 bases, with 6 bases sitting between them. The CDR3 here is CASSLTVEAFF. The CDR3 region has the DNA TGTGCCAGCAGTTTAACAGTGGAAGCTTTCTTT.

The V and J genes are TRBV7-6 and TRBJ2-7, with 8 bases matching TRBD1. The germline gives CDR1 SGHVS, CDR2 FNYEAQ. The CDR3 spans 15 residues. V was clipped by 2 bases and J by 6 bases; unmatched bases: 9. As DNA, the CDR3 is TGTGCCAGCAGCTTACAAGGACAGGGTGTGAGCGAGCAGTACTTC. Amino acid sequence: CASSLQGQGVSEQYF.

The chain carries TRBV6-5 and TRBJ2-1, with 14 bases lining up with TRBD2. V gave up 8 bases and J gave up 6 bases; unmatched junction bases: 3. This CDR3 comprises 14 residues. Per the germline V gene, CDR1 is MNHEY and CDR2 is SVGAGI. In DNA, the CDR3 is TGTGCCAGCGAAGGACTAGCGGGGGGCAATGAGCAGTTCTTC. Translated, it gives CASEGLAGGNEQFF.

The chain has TRBV15 and TRBJ1-2, with 9 bases that match TRBD1. CDR1 is LNHNV and CDR2 is YYDKDF in the germline V gene (reference sequence). The CDR3 totals 15 residues. J was trimmed by 5 bases and V by 3 bases; bases with no gene match: 7. The CDR3 spells CATSSRTGGWYGYTF. CDR3 coding DNA: TGTGCCACCAGCAGTCGCACAGGGGGCTGGTATGGCTACACCTTC.

The chain combines TRBV18 with TRBJ1-5; D perhaps matches TRBD1 (5 bases). Germline loops: CDR1 KGHSH, CDR2 LQKENI. Trimming left V 3 bases short and J 3 bases short, with 9 bases between. There are 14 residues in the CDR3. The CDR3 nucleotides read TGTGCCAGCTCACCTGACAGAACCAATCAGCCCCAGCATTTT. Translation: CASSPDRTNQPQHF.

The chain recombines TRBV5-6 with TRBJ1-1; the match to TRBD1 covers 12 bases. Germline CDR1 SGHDT, CDR2 YYEEEE. Unmatched junction bases numbered 7, after V lost 3 bases and J lost 4 bases. The CDR3 covers 16 residues. The CDR3 region has the DNA TGTGCCAGCAGCTCCCCGGGACAGGGGGCTGGCACTGAAGCTTTCTTT. Amino acid sequence: CASSSPGQGAGTEAFF. The full variable domain, rest sourced from reference TRBV5-6 and TRBJ1-1, is DAGVTQSPTHLIKTRGQQVTLRCSPKSGHDTVSWYQQALGQGPQFIFQYYEEEERQRGNFPDRFSGHQFPNYSSELNVNALLLGDSALYLCASSSPGQGAGTEAFFGQGTRLTVV.

This chain joins TRBV5-4 and TRBJ1-5; 9 bases agree with TRBD1. CDR3 length: 15 residues. CDR1 SGHNT and CDR2 YYREEE come from the germline V gene (reference sequence). V was pared by 4 bases and J by 4 bases, with 6 bases of the junction left unmatched. CDR3 sequence (DNA): TGTGCCAGCAGCCAGGGACAGGGCGGGAATCAGCCCCAGCATTTT. It codes for CASSQGQGGNQPQHF.

This clone came up a few times. The rearrangement uses TRBV7-3 and TRBJ1-1, with 9 bases aligning to TRBD1. V lost 5 bases to trimming and J lost 1 base; unmatched junction nucleotides: 5. CDR1 is SGHTA and CDR2 is FQGTGA in the germline V gene. This CDR3 has 15 amino acids. The CDR3 DNA sequence: TGTGCCAGCAGCCCCCGGACAGGGGCGAACACTGAAGCTTTCTTT. Its translation is CASSPRTGANTEAFF.

The chain is built from TRBV30 and TRBJ2-5; 10 bases fit TRBD2. Germline V gene lookup returns CDR1 GTSNPN and CDR2 SVGIG (reference sequence). V dropped 4 bases and J dropped 9; count of bases not matched to a gene: 17. The CDR3 has 16 residues. The CDR3 protein is CAWNPPGSGGLKAQYF. The CDR3, as DNA: TGTGCCTGGAATCCCCCGGGTAGCGGGGGGCTCAAGGCCCAGTACTTC.

This clone occurred once. The rearrangement joins TRBV2 to TRBJ1-1; 7 bases line up with TRBD1. In germline, CDR1 is SNHLY, CDR2 FYNNEI. CDR3 length equals 14 residues. The V segment lost 5 bases and the J segment 4 bases; nucleotides outside the gene matches: 7. CDR3 region: CASSPRGQGTEAFF. The CDR3 DNA reads TGTGCCAGCAGTCCGAGGGGGCAGGGCACTGAAGCTTTCTTT.

The V and J genes are TRBV5-1 and TRBJ2-7; 7 bases agree with TRBD1. V trimming: 4 bases; J trimming: 1 base; junction bases outside the gene matches: 8. The CDR3 covers 15 residues. Germline V gene data show CDR1 as SGHRS and CDR2 as YFSETQ. The CDR3 is CASSRWTGTSYEQYF. The CDR3 coding sequence is TGCGCCAGCAGCCGATGGACAGGAACTTCCTACGAGCAGTACTTC. Full variable domain (outside the CDR3, taken from reference TRBV5-1 and TRBJ2-7): KAGVTQTPRYLIKTRGQQVTLSCSPISGHRSVSWYQQTPGQGLQFLFEYFSETQRNKGNFPGRFSGRQFSNSRSEMNVSTLELGDSALYLCASSRWTGTSYEQYFGPGTRLTVT.

The chain links TRBV6-1 to TRBJ2-1; perhaps TRBD1 as D (7 bases). CDR3 length: 15 amino acids. Trimming shortened V by 3 bases and J by 8 bases, and 17 bases separated the two germline ends. CDR1 MNHNS and CDR2 SASEGT come from the germline V gene. Here the CDR3 DNA reads TGTGCCAGCAGTGAGGAGGGGGCCAGGTTGGATGAGCAGTTCTTC. Protein: CASSEEGARLDEQFF.

The chain couples TRBV19 to TRBJ1-3; D not resolved. This CDR3 has 16 amino acids. Germline assignment: CDR1 LNHDA and CDR2 SQIVND (reference sequence). V lost 2 bases to trimming and J lost 0 bases, with 11 bases between them. The CDR3 DNA reads as TGTGCCAGTAGTATATCTGACTCAAGCTCTGGAAACACCATATATTTT. Protein product: CASSISDSSSGNTIYF. The variable domain in full, completed from reference TRBV19 and TRBJ1-3, reads DGGITQSPKYLFRKEGQNVTLSCEQNLNHDAMYWYRQDPGQGLRLIYYSQIVNDFQKGDIAEGYSVSREKKESFPLTVTSAQKNPTAFYLCASSISDSSSGNTIYFGEGSWLTVV.

The chain uses TRBV5-1 and TRBJ1-2; D not certain. CDR1 and CDR2 from the germline V gene are SGHRS and YFSETQ. This CDR3 contains 13 residues. V was shortened by 0 bases and J by 8 bases, with 11 bases between the two germline ends. The CDR3 protein is CASSLEADRGYTF. CDR3 bases: TGCGCCAGCAGCTTGGAGGCGGATCGAGGCTACACCTTC.

V gene TRBV10-3 combines with J gene TRBJ1-2, with 7 bases aligning to TRBD1. The junction had 14 bases not matched to a gene; V was cut back by 0 bases and J by 7 bases. Germline CDR1 reads ENHRY; CDR2 reads SYGVKD. CDR3 length: 17 amino acids. DNA of the CDR3: TGTGCCATCAGTGAGTCGATGAAAGGGGGCGCCCTCTCTGGCTACACCTTC. Protein product: CAISESMKGGALSGYTF.

V usage is TRBV19 and J usage is TRBJ1-2; D might be TRBD1 (6 bases). The CDR3 has 15 residues. CDR1 is LNHDA and CDR2 is SQIVND in the germline V gene (reference sequence). Trimming removed 5 bases at V and 6 bases at J, with 19 bases between. CDR3 coding DNA: TGTGCCAGTAGTCAGGGGCGGCAGGTTACGGATGGCTACACCTTC. This sequence encodes CASSQGRQVTDGYTF.

CDR3 sequence: CASSLPGQGSLDSPLHF. CDR3 nucleotides: TGTGCCAGCAGTCTGCCGGGACAGGGCTCATTGGATTCACCCCTCCACTTT. The rearrangement links TRBV28 to TRBJ1-6; 9 bases are a match to TRBD1. J gave up 8 bases and V 5 bases, and 13 bases lay outside the gene matches. There are 17 residues in the CDR3. Germline V gene sequence: CDR1 MDHEN, CDR2 SYDVKM.

About this clone: This likely comes from a read error, as the CDR3 has no conserved phenylalanine or tryptophan at its end. The chain recombines TRBV7-2 with TRBJ1-2; D remains unclear. The CDR3 extends over 13 amino acids. Looked up from germline, CDR1 is SGHTA and CDR2 is FQGNSA. Deletions cut 3 bases from V and 0 bases from J, with 5 bases between. The CDR3 sequence: CASSFNANYGYTL. CDR3 nucleotide sequence: TGTGCCAGCAGCTTTAATGCTAACTATGGCTACACCCTC.

The chain uses TRBV11-2 and TRBJ2-3, with D perhaps TRBD1 (6 bases). CDR1 and CDR2 from the germline V gene are SGHAT and FQNNGV. The CDR3 length is 16 residues. The V end lost 5 bases, the J end lost 0 bases, and 15 bases lay between the germline ends. The CDR3 nucleotides are TGTGCCAGCAGCCCAAACAGGGTCGTTAGCACAGATACGCAGTATTTT. Translation gives CASSPNRVVSTDTQYF.

Concerning this clone itself: Other DNA variants within this sample encode the same CDR3. The genes are TRBV4-1 and TRBJ1-1, with D possibly being TRBD1 (6 bases). Trimming cost V 3 bases and J 0 bases, with 11 bases left between them. This CDR3 has 15 residues. The V gene's germline CDR1 is MGHRA and CDR2 YSYEKL. This CDR3 is CASSQADRMNTEAFF. The CDR3 DNA reads TGCGCCAGCAGCCAGGCGGACAGAATGAACACTGAAGCTTTCTTT.

V usage is TRBV18 and J usage is TRBJ1-1; no clear D gene. Trimming took off 3 bases at V and 5 bases at J, with 13 bases between the two ends. The germline V gene has CDR1 KGHSH and CDR2 LQKENI. The CDR3 totals 14 residues. The chain's CDR3 is CASSPDRRLTEAFF. The DNA of the CDR3 is TGTGCCAGCTCACCGGACCGGAGGTTAACTGAAGCTTTCTTT.